A selection of T cell receptor beta chains follows, all from one sample in a study of shared clonotypes between healthy human individuals. Method: immunoSEQ multiplex PCR; TCRdb's copy keeps in-frame clones and lacks some. The sample yields over 400,000 clones, about 85% seen once. Material: PBMCs. All receptors come from a woman in her forties in good health. Some clones in this sample may be carry-over from other donors' samples. The CDR3 runs from the conserved cysteine through the conserved F or W. The D gene is left open where the match is weak. Expanded clones get a size class; other rows say once, few or many, or leave the size out.

J | D | size | V | CDR3 | DNA
TRBJ1-5 | TRBD1 | NA | TRBV5-5 | CASSLERQGTQPQHF | TGTGCCAGCAGCCTTGAAAGACAGGGTACTCAGCCCCAGCATTTT
TRBJ1-2 | NA | NA | TRBV9 | CASSASGHGYTF | TGTGCCAGCAGCGCCTCAGGGCATGGCTACACCTTC
TRBJ2-1 | TRBD2 | NA | TRBV2 | CASKDGSGVNEQFF | TGTGCCAGCAAGGACGGTAGCGGGGTCAATGAGCAGTTCTTC
TRBJ2-7 | NA | once | TRBV11-2 | CASSLMGSHEQYF | TGTGCCAGCAGCTTAATGGGTTCCCACGAGCAGTACTTC
TRBJ2-2 | NA | NA | TRBV27 | CASSLSQNTGELFF | TGTGCCAGCAGTTTATCCCAGAACACCGGGGAGCTGTTTTTT
TRBJ2-3 | TRBD2 | NA | TRBV7-2 | CASSATSGRALDTQYF | TGTGCCAGCAGCGCGACTAGCGGGAGGGCCCTGGATACGCAGTATTTT
TRBJ2-5 | NA | NA | TRBV4-2 | CASSPLRGTQYF | TGTGCCAGCAGCCCCCTAAGGGGGACCCAGTACTTC
TRBJ2-2 | NA | NA | TRBV5-1 | CASTPGAANTGELFF | TGCGCCAGCACACCCGGGGCCGCGAACACCGGGGAGCTGTTTTTT
TRBJ1-2 | NA | NA | TRBV14 | CASSLTVNYGYTF | TGTGCCAGCAGCTTGACCGTGAACTATGGCTACACCTTC
TRBJ2-1 | TRBD2 | NA | TRBV7-9 | CAPTPSSGSPHEQFF | TGTGCCCCCACCCCGAGTAGCGGGAGTCCCCATGAGCAGTTCTTC
TRBJ2-7 | TRBD1 | NA | TRBV28 | CASSLRDRLSYEQYF | TGTGCCAGCAGTTTGAGGGACAGACTCTCCTACGAGCAGTACTTC
TRBJ1-4 | TRBD1 | NA | TRBV19 | CASSFDRGQEKLFF | TGTGCCAGTAGTTTCGACAGGGGGCAGGAAAAACTGTTTTTT
TRBJ1-2 | TRBD1 | NA | TRBV10-3 | CAISDGFDRAAYGYTF | TGTGCCATCAGTGACGGTTTCGACAGGGCGGCCTATGGCTACACCTTC
TRBJ1-5 | NA | NA | TRBV30 | CAWSRGGHGNQPQHF | TGTGCCTGGAGTCGGGGGGGGCACGGCAATCAGCCCCAGCATTTT
TRBJ1-2 | NA | NA | TRBV2 | CASRRLRDGYTF | TGTGCCAGCAGGAGACTGAGGGATGGCTACACCTTC
TRBJ2-6 | TRBD1 | NA | TRBV2 | CASTHRGISGANVLTF | TGTGCCAGCACCCACAGGGGCATCTCTGGGGCCAACGTCCTGACTTTC
TRBJ1-5 | TRBD1 | NA | TRBV7-2 | CASSRDRGNQPQHF | TGTGCCAGCAGTCGAGACAGGGGTAATCAGCCCCAGCATTTT
TRBJ1-3 | NA | NA | TRBV4-1 | CASSQSTWGPGNTIYF | TGCGCCAGCAGCCAATCTACCTGGGGCCCTGGGAACACCATATATTTT
TRBJ2-3 | TRBD2 | many | TRBV7-9 | CASSEAASGWGTDTQYF | TGTGCCAGCAGCGAGGCGGCTAGCGGGTGGGGCACAGATACGCAGTATTTT
TRBJ2-7 | TRBD2 | NA | TRBV5-4 | CASSTWTSVTHEQYF | TGTGCCAGCAGCACATGGACTAGCGTGACGCATGAGCAGTACTTC
TRBJ2-7 | TRBD1 | NA | TRBV11-2 | CASGGDRGDYEQYF | TGTGCCAGCGGAGGGGACAGGGGAGACTACGAGCAGTACTTC
TRBJ1-4 | NA | NA | TRBV19 | CASSSNRATNEKLFF | TGTGCCAGTAGTTCAAACCGGGCCACAAATGAAAAACTGTTTTTT
TRBJ2-3 | NA | NA | TRBV5-4 | CASSLREIGTDTQYF | TGTGCCAGCAGCTTGAGGGAGATTGGCACAGATACGCAGTATTTT
TRBJ2-3 | TRBD1 | NA | TRBV28 | CASSYRGSQYF | TGTGCCAGCAGTTACAGGGGCTCGCAGTATTTT
TRBJ2-2 | NA | NA | TRBV19 | CASSIRFPGELFF | TGTGCCAGTAGTATTCGGTTTCCCGGGGAGCTGTTTTTT
TRBJ1-2 | NA | NA | TRBV20-1 | CSARDLIGYTF | TGCAGTGCTAGAGACCTTATCGGCTACACCTTC
TRBJ2-1 | TRBD2 | once | TRBV12-5 | CASGPGGSYNEQFF | TGTGCTAGTGGCCCGGGGGGCTCCTACAATGAGCAGTTCTTC
TRBJ2-5 | TRBD2 | NA | TRBV5-1 | CASSQRLAGVGETQYF | TGCGCCAGCAGCCAAAGACTAGCGGGAGTGGGAGAGACCCAGTACTTC
TRBJ1-4 | NA | NA | TRBV9 | CASSVLQGGSEKLFF | TGTGCCAGCAGCGTACTACAGGGCGGTAGTGAAAAACTGTTTTTT
TRBJ2-1 | TRBD2 | NA | TRBV4-2 | CASSSGTSGSYNEQFF | TGTGCCAGCAGCTCCGGGACTAGCGGCTCCTACAATGAGCAGTTCTTC
TRBJ1-2 | NA | NA | TRBV5-1 | CASSYGGDYGYTF | TGCGCCAGCAGCTATGGGGGGGACTATGGCTACACCTTC
TRBJ2-1 | NA | NA | TRBV6-1 | CASSTWASYNEQFF | TGTGCCAGCAGTACGTGGGCATCCTACAATGAGCAGTTCTTC
TRBJ2-3 | TRBD2 | few | TRBV7-7 | CASSSTSPTDTQYF | TGTGCCAGCAGCTCGACTAGCCCCACAGATACGCAGTATTTT
TRBJ1-2 | NA | few | TRBV4-2 | CASSQAVRAPDGYTF | TGTGCCAGCAGCCAAGCGGTCAGGGCCCCCGATGGCTACACCTTC
TRBJ2-7 | NA | NA | TRBV9 | CASSVGGLSREQYF | TGTGCCAGCAGCGTGGGGGGACTGTCTCGCGAGCAGTACTTC
TRBJ1-1 | TRBD1 | NA | TRBV6-5 | CASSYFRDRRNTEAFF | TGTGCCAGCAGTTACTTCCGGGACAGGAGGAACACTGAAGCTTTCTTT
TRBJ1-6 | NA | NA | TRBV6-5 | CASSPGRPNSPLHF | TGTGCCAGCAGTCCGGGACGGCCTAATTCACCCCTCCACTTT
TRBJ1-1 | NA | few | TRBV30 | CAWSVDLPMNTEAFF | TGTGCCTGGAGTGTAGACTTGCCCATGAACACTGAAGCTTTCTTT
TRBJ2-5 | TRBD2 | NA | TRBV18 | CASSPFTSGRVGRQETQYF | TGTGCCAGCTCACCGTTCACTAGCGGGAGGGTCGGACGTCAAGAGACCCAGTACTTC
TRBJ1-5 | TRBD1 | NA | TRBV28 | CASRTGAGSNQPQHF | TGTGCCAGCAGGACAGGGGCTGGGAGCAATCAGCCCCAGCATTTT
TRBJ1-4 | NA | NA | TRBV15 | CATSRSVAANEKLFF | TGTGCCACCAGCAGGAGCGTGGCAGCTAATGAAAAACTGTTTTTT
TRBJ2-3 | TRBD2 | NA | TRBV10-3 | CAISAAGDTDTQYF | TGTGCCATCAGTGCGGCGGGAGACACAGATACGCAGTATTTT
TRBJ2-7 | NA | NA | TRBV7-8 | CASSFSMSYYEQYF | TGTGCCAGCAGCTTTTCGATGAGTTACTACGAGCAGTACTTC
TRBJ2-7 | TRBD1 | NA | TRBV6-5 | CASRGTASYEQYF | TGTGCCAGCAGGGGGACAGCATCCTACGAGCAGTACTTC
TRBJ2-7 | NA | NA | TRBV29-1 | CSVEGFGLREQYF | TGCAGCGTTGAGGGTTTCGGACTGCGCGAGCAGTACTTC
TRBJ2-3 | TRBD2 | NA | TRBV27 | CASTLAGTDTQYF | TGTGCCAGCACTCTAGCGGGAACAGATACGCAGTATTTT
TRBJ2-1 | NA | many | TRBV6-5 | CASRAAGGNNEQFF | TGTGCCAGCAGGGCCGCCGGAGGGAACAATGAGCAGTTCTTC
TRBJ1-4 | NA | NA | TRBV6-4 | CASRGSGPDSSEKLFF | TGTGCCAGCAGAGGGAGTGGTCCCGACTCAAGTGAAAAACTGTTTTTT
TRBJ2-7 | NA | NA | TRBV2 | CAGTHGRGLGNEQYF | TGTGCCGGCACCCACGGTCGGGGTTTGGGCAACGAGCAGTACTTC
TRBJ2-3 | TRBD2 | NA | TRBV29-1 | CSVDKGGVSGTQYF | TGCAGCGTTGATAAGGGAGGGGTGTCGGGTACGCAGTATTTT
TRBJ2-7 | NA | NA | TRBV27 | CASSRRVGSSYEQYF | TGTGCCAGCAGCCGGAGGGTAGGCTCAAGCTACGAGCAGTACTTC
TRBJ2-7 | NA | NA | TRBV27 | CASSFSGGYEQYF | TGTGCCAGCAGCTTCAGTGGGGGCTACGAGCAGTACTTC
TRBJ2-7 | NA | few | TRBV5-1 | CASSNRDYSYEQYF | TGCGCCAGCAGCAATCGGGATTACTCCTACGAGCAGTACTTC
TRBJ1-1 | NA | NA | TRBV7-2 | CASSSRPGVPEAFF | TGTGCCAGCAGCTCCCGGCCAGGGGTCCCTGAAGCTTTCTTT
TRBJ2-1 | NA | NA | TRBV7-6 | CASSLDRYNEQFF | TGTGCCAGCAGCTTAGACAGGTACAATGAGCAGTTCTTC
TRBJ2-2 | NA | NA | TRBV4-3 | CASSQGFGVNTGELFF | TGCGCCAGCAGCCAAGGTTTTGGGGTAAACACCGGGGAGCTGTTTTTT
TRBJ1-1 | NA | few | TRBV6-5 | CASSPAGGEEEEAFF | TGTGCCAGCAGCCCCGCGGGGGGCGAAGAAGAAGAAGCTTTCTTT
TRBJ1-1 | NA | few | TRBV28 | CASKGGMMNTEAFF | TGTGCCAGCAAGGGAGGCATGATGAACACTGAAGCTTTCTTT